The rows below give T cell receptor beta chains drawn from one sample of a study of blood T cell repertoires in COVID-19. TCRdb's copy holds only in-frame clones and misses some; the assay was immunoSEQ multiplex PCR. The sample holds roughly 200,000 clones, approximately 90% seen once. Material: PBMCs or T cells enriched from blood (not recorded which). The receptors originated from a woman aged 25 to 39 who had recovered from COVID-19. Both conserved end residues are part of each CDR3. The order of the fields is clone size, D gene, J gene, V gene, CDR3 DNA, CDR3 protein. The D gene is left open where the match is weak. Clone size is stated in some rows and not others, as once, few, many or a class when expanded.

clone size: .
D gene: TRBD1
J gene: TRBJ2-7
V gene: TRBV7-6
CDR3 DNA: TGTGCCAGCAGCAGCACAGGGGTGGCTAGAGGGGAGCAGTACTTC
CDR3 protein: CASSSTGVARGEQYF

clone size: once
D gene: .
J gene: TRBJ1-5
V gene: TRBV6-2/TRBV6-3
CDR3 DNA: TGTGCCAGCAGTTACTCCCAGAATCAGCCCCAGCATTTT
CDR3 protein: CASSYSQNQPQHF

clone size: .
D gene: .
J gene: TRBJ1-3
V gene: TRBV3-1/TRBV3-2
CDR3 DNA: TGTGCCAGCAGCCAAGATTCCCAGGGCTACTTTGGAAACACCATATATTTT
CDR3 protein: CASSQDSQGYFGNTIYF

clone size: .
D gene: .
J gene: TRBJ1-2
V gene: TRBV5-5
CDR3 DNA: TGTGCCAGCAGTCACGAACAGGGCCCCATAGGCTATGGCTACACCTTC
CDR3 protein: CASSHEQGPIGYGYTF

clone size: .
D gene: TRBD1
J gene: TRBJ2-7
V gene: TRBV25-1
CDR3 DNA: TGTGCCAGTCTATCGGGGACAGGGTCCCACGAGCAGTACTTC
CDR3 protein: CASLSGTGSHEQYF

clone size: .
D gene: .
J gene: TRBJ1-2
V gene: TRBV7-2
CDR3 DNA: TGTGCCAGCAGTCCCGGGAGCTCTGGTGGCTACACCTTC
CDR3 protein: CASSPGSSGGYTF

clone size: .
D gene: .
J gene: TRBJ2-2
V gene: TRBV5-1
CDR3 DNA: TGCGCCAGCAGCTTGGCAGGGTTTTCGAACACCGGGGAGCTGTTTTTT
CDR3 protein: CASSLAGFSNTGELFF

clone size: once
D gene: TRBD2
J gene: TRBJ2-5
V gene: TRBV3-1/TRBV3-2
CDR3 DNA: TGTGCCAGCAGCCAAGACCGCTATACTAGCGGACAAGAGACCCAGTACTTC
CDR3 protein: CASSQDRYTSGQETQYF

clone size: .
D gene: .
J gene: TRBJ1-2
V gene: TRBV3-1/TRBV3-2
CDR3 DNA: TGTGCCAGCAGCCAAGGGGAGGCTGTTTCTAACTATGGCTACACCTTC
CDR3 protein: CASSQGEAVSNYGYTF

clone size: .
D gene: .
J gene: TRBJ2-2
V gene: TRBV18
CDR3 DNA: TGTGCCAGCTCACCGAAGGGACAGAACACCGGGGAGCTGTTTTTT
CDR3 protein: CASSPKGQNTGELFF

clone size: .
D gene: TRBD1
J gene: TRBJ1-1
V gene: TRBV3-1/TRBV3-2
CDR3 DNA: TGTGCCAGCAGCCTAGGGACAGTCCGGGGTCCCACTGAAGCTTTCTTT
CDR3 protein: CASSLGTVRGPTEAFF

clone size: .
D gene: TRBD1
J gene: TRBJ2-3
V gene: TRBV29-1
CDR3 DNA: TGCAGCGCCAGGACAGGGGGGTCACTCACAGATACGCAGTATTTT
CDR3 protein: CSARTGGSLTDTQYF

clone size: .
D gene: .
J gene: TRBJ2-2
V gene: TRBV19
CDR3 DNA: TGTGCCAGTAGTATTCAGGGGAACACCGGGGAGCTGTTTTTT
CDR3 protein: CASSIQGNTGELFF

clone size: .
D gene: .
J gene: TRBJ2-7
V gene: TRBV4-3
CDR3 DNA: TGCGCCAGCAGCCAAGACCTCCAACTAGCATACGAGCAGTACTTC
CDR3 protein: CASSQDLQLAYEQYF

clone size: .
D gene: TRBD1
J gene: TRBJ1-5
V gene: TRBV19
CDR3 DNA: TGTGCCACCCTACTGACAGGGACTTATAGCAATCAGCCCCAGCATTTT
CDR3 protein: CATLLTGTYSNQPQHF

clone size: .
D gene: .
J gene: TRBJ2-7
V gene: TRBV15
CDR3 DNA: TGTGCCACGAGCGGAGTCGGACAGACGGAGGAGCAGTACTTC
CDR3 protein: CATSGVGQTEEQYF

clone size: .
D gene: .
J gene: TRBJ2-3
V gene: TRBV24-1
CDR3 DNA: TGTGCCACCAGTGAAGGAGGGAAGGGGACAGATACGCAGTATTTT
CDR3 protein: CATSEGGKGTDTQYF

clone size: .
D gene: TRBD1
J gene: TRBJ1-1
V gene: TRBV5-1
CDR3 DNA: TGCGCCAGCAGCTTACGGACAGGGGGCGCTCATATGGCTTTCTTT
CDR3 protein: CASSLRTGGAHMAFF

clone size: .
D gene: .
J gene: TRBJ2-2
V gene: TRBV9
CDR3 DNA: TGTGCCAGCAGCGTAAGGTTGGGAGCAGGGAACACCGGGGAGCTGTTTTTT
CDR3 protein: CASSVRLGAGNTGELFF

clone size: .
D gene: TRBD1
J gene: TRBJ1-5
V gene: TRBV28
CDR3 DNA: TGTGCCAGCAGTTTCCCTACAGGGGGCAATCAGCCCCAGCATTTT
CDR3 protein: CASSFPTGGNQPQHF

clone size: .
D gene: TRBD1
J gene: TRBJ2-7
V gene: TRBV4-1
CDR3 DNA: TGCGCCAGCAGCCGCGGGACAGGGGGATGGCCCTACGAGCAGTACTTC
CDR3 protein: CASSRGTGGWPYEQYF

clone size: once
D gene: TRBD1
J gene: TRBJ1-6
V gene: TRBV30
CDR3 DNA: TGTGCCTGGAAAACAGGGGGAACATATAATTCACCCCTCCACTTT
CDR3 protein: CAWKTGGTYNSPLHF

clone size: .
D gene: .
J gene: TRBJ2-7
V gene: TRBV2
CDR3 DNA: TGTGCCAGCAGTAGGGACATGGTTGATGAAGAGCAGTACTTC
CDR3 protein: CASSRDMVDEEQYF

clone size: .
D gene: .
J gene: TRBJ2-5
V gene: TRBV3-1/TRBV3-2
CDR3 DNA: TGTGCCAGCAGCCAAGGAGCCGGGGAGACCCAGTACTTC
CDR3 protein: CASSQGAGETQYF

clone size: .
D gene: .
J gene: TRBJ2-1
V gene: TRBV14
CDR3 DNA: TGTGCCAGCAGTCCTACTCCGGGACACCCGAAGGGGGATGAGCAGTTCTTC
CDR3 protein: CASSPTPGHPKGDEQFF

clone size: .
D gene: .
J gene: TRBJ1-2
V gene: TRBV6-2/TRBV6-3
CDR3 DNA: TGTGCCAGCAGTTACTTCAGTGGCTACACCTTC
CDR3 protein: CASSYFSGYTF

clone size: .
D gene: .
J gene: TRBJ1-1
V gene: TRBV6-5
CDR3 DNA: TGTGCCAGCACCAGCGGGCTCACTGAAGCTTTCTTT
CDR3 protein: CASTSGLTEAFF

clone size: .
D gene: .
J gene: TRBJ1-1
V gene: TRBV18
CDR3 DNA: TGTGCCAGCTCCCAAAGTAGAGGGAAACCGAACACTGAAGCTTTCTTT
CDR3 protein: CASSQSRGKPNTEAFF

clone size: .
D gene: TRBD1
J gene: TRBJ2-6
V gene: TRBV19
CDR3 DNA: TGTGCCAGTCGAACAGGGGCCACATTATCTGGGGCCAACGTCCTGACTTTC
CDR3 protein: CASRTGATLSGANVLTF

clone size: .
D gene: TRBD1
J gene: TRBJ1-3
V gene: TRBV19
CDR3 DNA: TGTGCCAGCAGAACAGGGGAAAGTGGAAACACCATATATTTT
CDR3 protein: CASRTGESGNTIYF

clone size: .
D gene: .
J gene: TRBJ1-5
V gene: TRBV6-1
CDR3 DNA: TGTGCCAGCAGCGAAGTGTGGGCTGTTATAAGCAATCAGCCCCAGCATTTT
CDR3 protein: CASSEVWAVISNQPQHF

clone size: .
D gene: TRBD2
J gene: TRBJ2-1
V gene: TRBV9
CDR3 DNA: TGTGCCAGCAGCGTACAGTTGGAGGGGACTAGCGGGTCCTACAATGAGCAGTTCTTC
CDR3 protein: CASSVQLEGTSGSYNEQFF

clone size: .
D gene: .
J gene: TRBJ1-2
V gene: TRBV2
CDR3 DNA: TGTGCCAGCAGAGTCATCGACAGTGCCAGACTTAATGGCTACACCTTC
CDR3 protein: CASRVIDSARLNGYTF

clone size: .
D gene: .
J gene: TRBJ1-5
V gene: TRBV27
CDR3 DNA: TGTGCCAGCAGTGGGTTGGGAGGTAATCAGCCCCAGCATTTT
CDR3 protein: CASSGLGGNQPQHF

clone size: .
D gene: TRBD1
J gene: TRBJ1-2
V gene: TRBV11-2
CDR3 DNA: TGTGCCAGCAGCTTAGCCGGACAGGGATCAAGCTACACCTTC
CDR3 protein: CASSLAGQGSSYTF

clone size: .
D gene: .
J gene: TRBJ2-1
V gene: TRBV1
CDR3 DNA: TGCACCAGCAGCCAAGATCCCCTAGCGGGAGAGAGCTCCTACAATGAGCAGTTCTTC
CDR3 protein: CTSSQDPLAGESSYNEQFF

clone size: once
D gene: .
J gene: TRBJ2-7
V gene: TRBV18
CDR3 DNA: TGTGCCAGCTCACCACCGTTCCCTACCTCCTACGAGCAGTACTTC
CDR3 protein: CASSPPFPTSYEQYF

clone size: .
D gene: TRBD2
J gene: TRBJ2-3
V gene: TRBV6-5
CDR3 DNA: TGTGCCAGCAGAGAGACTAGCGCCACCCCTTATTTT
CDR3 protein: CASRETSATPYF

clone size: .
D gene: TRBD2
J gene: TRBJ2-1
V gene: TRBV7-2
CDR3 DNA: TGTGCCAGCAGCCTCCGAGCGGGAGAAGAGTATGAGCAGTTCTTC
CDR3 protein: CASSLRAGEEYEQFF

clone size: .
D gene: .
J gene: TRBJ1-5
V gene: TRBV3-1/TRBV3-2
CDR3 DNA: TGTGCCAGCAGCCAAGGGACAGAAGATAGCAATCAGCCCCAGCATTTT
CDR3 protein: CASSQGTEDSNQPQHF

clone size: .
D gene: .
J gene: TRBJ2-2
V gene: TRBV7-9
CDR3 DNA: TGTGCCAGCAGCTTGCAGGAAACCGGGGAGCTGTTTTTT
CDR3 protein: CASSLQETGELFF

clone size: .
D gene: TRBD1
J gene: TRBJ2-2
V gene: TRBV11-3
CDR3 DNA: TGTGCCAGCAGTCCAAGCACAGGGGGCGACACCGGGGAGCTGTTTTTT
CDR3 protein: CASSPSTGGDTGELFF

clone size: .
D gene: TRBD2
J gene: TRBJ2-1
V gene: TRBV10-2
CDR3 DNA: TGCGCCAGCAGTCGACTAGCGGGGGCCCCGGGGTACAATGAGCAGTTCTTC
CDR3 protein: CASSRLAGAPGYNEQFF

clone size: .
D gene: .
J gene: TRBJ1-1
V gene: TRBV6-5
CDR3 DNA: TGTGCCAGCAGTTACTCCCAGCGGAGTGAAGCTTTCTTT
CDR3 protein: CASSYSQRSEAFF

clone size: .
D gene: TRBD2
J gene: TRBJ2-7
V gene: TRBV7-9
CDR3 DNA: TGTGCCAGCAGCTTAGGAGGGAGGGCCTACGAGCAGTACTTC
CDR3 protein: CASSLGGRAYEQYF

clone size: .
D gene: TRBD1
J gene: TRBJ1-2
V gene: TRBV6-6
CDR3 DNA: TGTGCCAGCAGCCGACAGGGGGTGAACTATGGCTACACCTTC
CDR3 protein: CASSRQGVNYGYTF